This is a list of T cell receptor beta chains from one sample in a study of T cell changes during pregnancy in multiple sclerosis. TCRdb's table, derived via immunoSEQ multiplex PCR, lists solely in-frame clones and lacks some. Of fewer than 55,000 clones listed, around 89% are singletons. The source material was CD8+ T cells from peripheral blood mononuclear cells, sampled after pregnancy. The receptors derive from a female donor in good health, enrolled as a control in a pregnancy study. Both conserved end residues are part of each CDR3. A D gene is named only where the DNA matches it firmly. Not all rows give a size; the values are once, few, many and, for expanded clones, a class.

clone_size	v_call	j_call	d_call	cdr3_aa	cdr3_nt
.	TRBV6-4	TRBJ2-2	TRBD1	CASRGQGDTGELFF	TGTGCCAGTAGAGGACAGGGGGACACCGGGGAGCTGTTTTTT
.	TRBV7-3	TRBJ2-1	TRBD2	CASSPLGSGAAEGNEQFF	TGTGCCAGCAGCCCCCTGGGTAGCGGGGCTGCGGAGGGCAATGAGCAGTTCTTC
.	TRBV7-9	TRBJ1-1	TRBD1	CASSLAGRGQPEAFF	TGTGCCAGCAGCTTAGCTGGCAGGGGGCAACCTGAAGCTTTCTTT
.	TRBV28	TRBJ1-5	TRBD1	CASSYTGVQPQHF	TGTGCCAGCAGCTACACAGGGGTTCAGCCCCAGCATTTT
.	TRBV6-1	TRBJ2-1	TRBD2	CASDLLSGGANEQFF	TGTGCCAGCGATCTCCTTAGCGGGGGGGCCAATGAGCAGTTCTTC
.	TRBV5-5	TRBJ2-3	TRBD1	CASSWDSDTQYF	TGTGCCAGCAGCTGGGACAGCGATACGCAGTATTTT
.	TRBV29-1	TRBJ1-2	.	CSAPGQGGPYGYTF	TGCAGCGCCCCGGGGCAGGGAGGGCCCTATGGCTACACCTTC
.	TRBV5-1	TRBJ2-2	TRBD1	CASRIQGTLVGELFF	TGCGCCAGCAGGATACAGGGGACGTTAGTCGGGGAGCTGTTTTTT
.	TRBV9	TRBJ2-2	.	CASSVPQVVPNTGELFF	TGTGCCAGCAGCGTCCCCCAGGTAGTGCCGAACACCGGGGAGCTGTTTTTT
.	TRBV11-2	TRBJ2-5	.	CASSLPEYQETQYF	TGTGCCAGCAGCTTACCCGAGTACCAAGAGACCCAGTACTTC
.	TRBV4-3	TRBJ2-1	.	CASSQDPGFAGASQWGQFF	TGCGCCAGCAGCCAAGATCCAGGGTTTGCGGGGGCCTCCCAGTGGGGGCAGTTCTTC
.	TRBV29-1	TRBJ2-7	TRBD1	CSVGDRGPDRRVYEQYF	TGCAGCGTTGGGGACAGGGGACCCGACAGGAGGGTCTACGAGCAGTACTTC
once	TRBV7-6	TRBJ2-2	.	CASSPGAGVTGELFF	TGTGCCAGCAGCCCCGGGGCAGGGGTCACCGGGGAGCTGTTTTTT
.	TRBV27	TRBJ2-7	TRBD1	CASSSLTGGDYEQYF	TGTGCCAGCAGTTCCTTGACAGGGGGAGACTACGAGCAGTACTTC
once	TRBV2	TRBJ2-3	.	CASRGVTDTQYF	TGTGCCAGCAGGGGAGTCACAGATACGCAGTATTTT
.	TRBV27	TRBJ2-2	.	CASSFQYAGLNTGELFF	TGTGCCAGCAGTTTTCAGTATGCTGGCTTAAACACCGGGGAGCTGTTTTTT
.	TRBV4-3	TRBJ1-6	.	CASSQGQEGSSPLHF	TGCGCCAGCAGCCAAGGGCAGGAGGGGTCCTCACCCCTCCACTTT
.	TRBV9	TRBJ1-1	.	CASTGGGTEAFF	TGTGCCAGCACGGGTGGCGGCACTGAAGCTTTCTTT
.	TRBV9	TRBJ2-3	.	CASSARGTVPDTQYF	TGTGCCAGCAGCGCGCGGGGAACCGTCCCAGATACGCAGTATTTT
.	TRBV2	TRBJ2-1	.	CASSGMGGGPYNEQFF	TGTGCCAGCAGCGGGATGGGAGGGGGACCCTACAATGAGCAGTTCTTC
.	TRBV6-5	TRBJ1-5	TRBD1	CASSYSDRVDQPQHF	TGTGCCAGCAGTTACTCGGACAGGGTCGATCAGCCCCAGCATTTT
.	TRBV23-1	TRBJ2-7	.	CASSQSGRTVFAYEQYF	TGCGCCAGCAGTCAATCGGGCAGGACAGTTTTTGCCTACGAGCAGTACTTC
.	TRBV7-2	TRBJ2-5	.	CASSLDRRGRETQYF	TGTGCCAGCAGCTTAGACAGGCGGGGTCGGGAGACCCAGTACTTC
once	TRBV6-4	TRBJ2-6	.	CASSDPTVSGANVLTF	TGTGCCAGCAGTGACCCTACAGTCTCTGGGGCCAACGTCCTGACTTTC
once	TRBV19	TRBJ2-7	TRBD1	CASSSGTGSYEQYF	TGTGCCAGTAGCTCCGGGACAGGGTCCTACGAGCAGTACTTC
once	TRBV29-1	TRBJ2-5	.	CSVPRVESPQETQYF	TGCAGCGTTCCCAGGGTGGAATCACCCCAAGAGACCCAGTACTTC
.	TRBV15	TRBJ1-5	.	CATSRDRGSNQPQHF	TGTGCCACCAGCAGAGATAGGGGTAGCAATCAGCCCCAGCATTTT
.	TRBV9	TRBJ1-1	.	CASSVGGGAEAFF	TGTGCCAGCAGCGTAGGGGGGGGCGCTGAAGCTTTCTTT